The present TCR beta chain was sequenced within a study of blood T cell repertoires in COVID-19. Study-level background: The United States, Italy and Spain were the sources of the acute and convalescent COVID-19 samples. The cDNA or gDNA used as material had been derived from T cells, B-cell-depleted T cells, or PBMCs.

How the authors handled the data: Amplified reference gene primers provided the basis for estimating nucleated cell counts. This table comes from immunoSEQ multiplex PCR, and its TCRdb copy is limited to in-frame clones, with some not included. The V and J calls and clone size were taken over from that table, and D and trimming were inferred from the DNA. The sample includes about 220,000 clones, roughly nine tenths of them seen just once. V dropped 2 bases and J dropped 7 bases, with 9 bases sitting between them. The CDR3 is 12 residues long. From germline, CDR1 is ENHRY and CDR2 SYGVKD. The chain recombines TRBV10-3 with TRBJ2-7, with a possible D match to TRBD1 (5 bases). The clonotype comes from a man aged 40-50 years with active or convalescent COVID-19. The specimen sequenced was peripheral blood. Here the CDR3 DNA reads TGTGCCATCAGTGAGCCAGGGCGGGAGCAGTACTTC. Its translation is CAISEPGREQYF.